This TCR beta chain derives from a study of blood T cell repertoires in COVID-19 (dated by TCRdb to about 2020). With regard to the full study: The collaborator samples originated in the United States, Italy and Spain and spanned the acute and convalescent phases of COVID-19. The prospective study material was composed of cDNA or gDNA derived from T cells, B-cell-depleted T cells, or PBMCs. Subjects who had been exposed to COVID-19, were actively infected with it, or had recovered from it provided the deeply sampled blood TCRbeta repertoires that made up the dataset. The repertoires were made available in a free public database intended to serve as a resource for research on the immune response to SARS-CoV-2. Samples came from the ongoing ImmuneRACE study (first 160 participants) plus 1,254 subjects from 6 global collaborators. Nearly every sample came with metadata listing a de-identified subject ID, COVID-19 status, age in years and sex. HLA class I and class II types, where available, came from metadata supplied by the sample provider rather than from assay-based typing. Findings and caveats that apply to the study as a whole: How much clinical and demographic metadata was included differed by source and by participant, and the metadata was provided uncurated.

At one collaborating source in Seattle, patients were enrolled during active infection and were followed longitudinally through the course of disease. Collaborating institutions collected whole blood in K2EDTA tubes following their own protocols. For TCRbeta analysis, collaborators shipped samples as frozen whole blood, isolated PBMCs, or DNA extracted from either of those sample types. Remarks on this clone: It has no known antigen specificity. The record has no base qualities; no much larger clone is one base away.

The CDR3 goes from the cysteine to the phenylalanine over 18 residues. Just CDR3 DNA is preserved here, 54 bases in frame from base 1. CDR1 and CDR2 are drawn from the germline V gene: MNHEY, SVGEGT. V is trimmed back by 5 bases and J by 4 bases, and the junction contains 18 bases that no gene match accounts for. TCRbeta CDR3 regions were amplified from genomic DNA by means of the immunoSEQ Assay, a bias-controlled multiplex PCR. Per the original workflow: Within the assay, amplification of reference gene primers was used to estimate how many nucleated cells each sample contained. To quantify the absolute abundance of each unique TCRbeta CDR3 rearrangement, sequence reads were collapsed and filtered. Productive Simpson clonality was computed per sample as the square root of Simpson's diversity index over productive rearrangements. As stored in TCRdb, this immuneACCESS dataset retains in-frame rearrangements with V and J assigned. A fraction of the clones does not appear; measured against another copy, unresolved V genes explain less than half of the discrepancy, and the remainder lacks a known reason. V, J and clone size are those of that table, while D and trimming were read from the DNA. The sample table holds roughly 140,000 clones, of which approximately 84% were seen once. The leading ten clones occupy 7.5% to 8.5% of the sample.

Material for sequencing was peripheral blood. This TCR was recovered from a woman in her sixties with COVID-19, enrolled during active disease. Recombination joined TRBV6-2 or TRBV6-3 with TRBJ2-7, and 9 bases in between align with TRBD1. The DNA sequence is TGTGCCAGCAGTCGGATTACCCTTACGGGACAGGGCAGTTACGAGCAGTACTTC. Its amino acids are CASSRITLTGQGSYEQYF.